The 8 T cell receptor beta chains given below trace back to one sample, sequenced in a study of T cell clonality in common variable immunodeficiency. Sequenced by immunoSEQ multiplex PCR; TCRdb stores in-frame clones only, minus some. Recorded here are some 38,000 clones, none singletons. The source material was peripheral blood mononuclear cells. These receptors all come from a person aged 18-70 years in good health.

The sample holds many counts of this clone. The read comes to an end 3 residues before the CDR3 does, leaving the germline J gene to fill in the end. V and J are TRBV30 and TRBJ1-3; 12 nucleotides agree with TRBD1. The CDR3 is 15 residues long. The germline gives CDR1 GTSNPN, CDR2 SVGIG (reference sequence). The V and J ends lost 5 bases and 3 bases, in that order; junction bases with no gene match: 5. The CDR3 loop is CAWGGQGAGGNTIYF. Partial CDR3 DNA: TGTGCCTGGGGGGGACAGGGGGCAGGTGGAAACACC.

At least ten counts were recorded for this clone. The read comes to an end 3 residues before the CDR3 does, leaving the germline J gene to fill in the end. The chain carries TRBV7-6 and TRBJ2-2; weak D call: TRBD1 (6 bases). The CDR3 has 15 amino acids. Germline V lookup: CDR1 SGHVS, CDR2 FNYEAQ. V lost 5 bases and J 4 bases, leaving 14 bases between the germline ends. CDR3 bases read: TGTGCCAGCAGCCCCCGACAGGAGATCACCGGGGAG. Translating gives CASSPRQEITGE. The complete CDR3 sequence is CASSPRQEITGELFF.

This clone was seen many times. The covered CDR3 bases are TGTGCCAGCAGTGAAGAGGGCTCCTCAAAGGGG. Amino acid sequence: CASSEEGSSKG. The CDR3 in full is CASSEEGSSKGAFF. The chain has TRBV6-1 and TRBJ1-1; the D gene is possibly TRBD1 (5 bases). The read terminates 3 residues before the CDR3 end, so the remaining end is supplied by the germline J gene. This CDR3 region has 14 residues. Germline CDR1 and CDR2: MNHNS and SASEGT.

This clone was picked up many times. The sequenced fragment ends 3 residues before the CDR3 boundary, so the rest is inferred from the germline J gene. The V call is TRBV2, the J call TRBJ2-7; 13 bases align to TRBD2. Germline loops: CDR1 SNHLY, CDR2 FYNNEI. V shed 4 bases and J 6 bases; nucleotides not matched to a gene: 3. CDR3 length: 14 residues. CDR3 DNA (partial): TGTGCCAGCAGTGCCTGGACTAGCGGGAGCGAG. Its protein product is CASSAWTSGSE. The entire CDR3 reads CASSAWTSGSEQYF.

There are many counts of this clone. The read is 3 residues too short to cover the CDR3 end, so that end is filled in from the germline J gene. V is TRBV5-1 and J is TRBJ2-1; 10 nucleotides match TRBD2. Germline CDR1 SGHRS, CDR2 YFSETQ. This CDR3 is 17 amino acids long. J was trimmed by 5 bases and V by 6 bases; bases with no gene match: 14. Partial CDR3 DNA: TGCGCCAGCAACGCCCGACTAGCGGGTGAGGACCACAATGAG. It is translated as CASNARLAGEDHNE. The complete CDR3 reads CASNARLAGEDHNEQFF.

This clone was counted at least ten times. The missing CDR3 end, 3 residues past where the read stops, is filled in from the germline J gene. V usage is TRBV10-3 and J usage is TRBJ2-2; TRBD1 is a possible D gene (5 bases). Germline V gene sequence: CDR1 ENHRY, CDR2 SYGVKD. V was shortened by 6 bases and J by 4 bases, with 12 bases between the two germline ends. CDR3 size: 14 residues. The CDR3 is CAISPNQGTGELFF. The CDR3 bases that were read are TGTGCCATCAGCCCTAATCAGGGCACCGGGGAG.

This clone was recorded at least ten times. Sequencing ends 3 residues short of the CDR3 end; the germline J gene provides the rest. The gene calls are TRBV12-3 or TRBV12-4 and TRBJ2-6; a weak D match, TRBD1 (6 bases). V was shortened by 7 bases and J by 0 bases, with 10 bases between the two germline ends. There are 15 residues in the CDR3. The covered CDR3 bases are TGTGCCAGCACCCGGACAGTCTCTGGGGCCAACGTC. Its translation is CASTRTVSGANV. The whole CDR3 sequence is CASTRTVSGANVLTF.

With respect to this clone: The DNA ends 3 residues before the CDR3 does, and the rest of the CDR3 is filled in from the germline J gene. This sequence joins TRBV7-9 and TRBJ1-1; no firm D call. The CDR3 sequence is 13 residues long. Germline CDR1 SEHNR, CDR2 FQNEAQ (reference sequence). The CDR3 region is CASSLYGEETAFF. The sequenced CDR3 bases are TGTGCCAGCAGCTTATACGGGGAAGAGACC. Full variable domain (remainder filled in from reference TRBV7-9 and TRBJ1-1): DTGVSQNPRHKITKRGQNVTFRCDPISEHNRLYWYRQTLGQGPEFLTYFQNEAQLEKSRLLSDRFSAERPKGSFSTLEIQRTEQGDSAMYLCASSLYGEETAFFGQGTRLTVV.